This T cell receptor (beta chain) was recovered during a study of T cells in tuberculosis. Repertoires were generated with immunoSEQ multiplex PCR, while TCRdb's copy carries only in-frame clones and drops some. The profile shows under 25,000 clones, about 96% of them singletons. This clone was seen only once. Unmatched junction bases numbered 15, after V lost 5 bases and J lost 3 bases. This CDR3 comprises 17 residues. Germline values: CDR1 LNHDA, CDR2 SQIVND (reference sequence). V usage is TRBV19 and J usage is TRBJ2-7; 8 bases agree with TRBD2. The sequence derives from a donor under 30 with latent tuberculosis or without tuberculosis infection. The sample taken for sequencing was PBMCs. The CDR3 coding sequence is TGTGCCAGTAGTCTCTTCTACTCGGGAGGGACGAACTACGAGCAGTACTTC. Amino acid sequence: CASSLFYSGGTNYEQYF.